This is a list of T cell receptor beta chains from one sample in a study of graft-versus-host responses after intestinal transplantation. These receptors' antigens are unknown. TCRdb's copy holds only in-frame clones and misses some; the assay was immunoSEQ multiplex PCR. The table has tens of thousands of clones, around 93% seen once. The input for sequencing was unstimulated CD8+ T cells sorted from spleen or lymph node cells, taken before intestinal transplant. The receptor source for this set is a human donor who received an intestinal transplant. CDR3s include the opening cysteine and the closing phenylalanine or tryptophan. A D gene is named only where the DNA matches it firmly.

TGCGCCAGCAACGGAGACAGAAATTACAATGAGCAGTTCTTC	CASNGDRNYNEQFF	TRBV10-1	TRBJ2-1	-
TGTGCCAGCGAGGAGCGGGAGGCCGGGGAGCTGTTTTTT	CASEEREAGELFF	TRBV6-1	TRBJ2-2	TRBD2
TGTGCCAGCAGCCGGGACAGGGGGGCGAATTCACCCCTCCACTTT	CASSRDRGANSPLHF	TRBV5-4	TRBJ1-6	TRBD1
TGTGCCAGTAGTTCCTGGGGGGAGGGCCGGACAGATACGCAGTATTTT	CASSSWGEGRTDTQYF	TRBV19	TRBJ2-3	TRBD2
TGTGCCAGAGAGTACAGTCTTGGGTCCCGAAACACCATATATTTT	CAREYSLGSRNTIYF	TRBV2	TRBJ1-3	-
TGTGCCAGCAGCTTAAGGGTTAGCGAATGGACAGACAACACCGGGGAGCTGTTTTTT	CASSLRVSEWTDNTGELFF	TRBV7-8	TRBJ2-2	-
TGTGCCAGCAGCTTAGTCCAAGCGGGAGTTTGGTACGAGCAGTACTTC	CASSLVQAGVWYEQYF	TRBV11-2	TRBJ2-7	TRBD2
TGTGCTAGTGCAGTACAGGGGTATCAGCCCCAGCATTTT	CASAVQGYQPQHF	TRBV12-5	TRBJ1-5	TRBD1
TGTGCCAGCAGCTTAACGCTGGCCCCCTACGAGCAGTACTTC	CASSLTLAPYEQYF	TRBV13	TRBJ2-7	-
TGTGCCAGCAGCCCATTCAGCGGGACTGGCACAGATACGCAGTATTTT	CASSPFSGTGTDTQYF	TRBV16	TRBJ2-3	TRBD2
TGTGCCAGCTCACCACCGGGGACAGGGGTGGTGGCAAATCAGCCCCAGCATTTT	CASSPPGTGVVANQPQHF	TRBV18	TRBJ1-5	TRBD1
TGTGCCAGCAGCGCGCCGGTGGACTCCCCGAGCGGGGAAGCTTTCTTT	CASSAPVDSPSGEAFF	TRBV9	TRBJ1-1	-
TGCGCCAGCAGCCCGACAGGACTAGCGGGAGGGTTTAGAGAGACCCAGTACTTC	CASSPTGLAGGFRETQYF	TRBV4-1	TRBJ2-5	TRBD2
TGTGCCAGCAGTTTAGGGTACAGGGGCGGCACCGGGGAGCTGTTTTTT	CASSLGYRGGTGELFF	TRBV28	TRBJ2-2	TRBD1
TGCGCCAGCAGCTTGGACCCGTTAACTAGCGGCAGTTACGAGCAGTACTTC	CASSLDPLTSGSYEQYF	TRBV5-1	TRBJ2-7	TRBD2